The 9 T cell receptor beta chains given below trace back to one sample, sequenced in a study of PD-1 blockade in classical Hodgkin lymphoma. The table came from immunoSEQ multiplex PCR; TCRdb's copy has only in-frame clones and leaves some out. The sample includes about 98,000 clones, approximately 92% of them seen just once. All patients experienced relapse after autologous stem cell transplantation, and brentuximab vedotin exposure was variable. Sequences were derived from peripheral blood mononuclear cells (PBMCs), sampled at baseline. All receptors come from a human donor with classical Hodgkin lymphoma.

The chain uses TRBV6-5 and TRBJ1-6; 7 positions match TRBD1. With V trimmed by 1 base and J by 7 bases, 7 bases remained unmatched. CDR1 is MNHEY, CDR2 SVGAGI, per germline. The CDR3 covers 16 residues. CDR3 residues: CASSYFPGGLNSPLHF. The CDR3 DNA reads TGTGCCAGCAGTTACTTCCCAGGGGGTTTGAATTCACCCCTCCACTTT.

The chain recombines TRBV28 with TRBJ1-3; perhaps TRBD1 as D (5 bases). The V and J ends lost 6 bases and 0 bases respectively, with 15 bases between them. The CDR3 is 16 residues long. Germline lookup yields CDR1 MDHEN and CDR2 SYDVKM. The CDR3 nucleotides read TGTGCCAGCAGCGGCGCGACAGCTTACTCTGGAAACACCATATATTTT. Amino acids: CASSGATAYSGNTIYF.

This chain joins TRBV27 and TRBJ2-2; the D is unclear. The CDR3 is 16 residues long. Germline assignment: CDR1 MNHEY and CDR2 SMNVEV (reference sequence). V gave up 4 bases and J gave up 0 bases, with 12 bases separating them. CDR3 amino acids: CASSWGQTTNTGELFF. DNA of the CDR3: TGTGCCAGCAGTTGGGGTCAGACAACGAACACCGGGGAGCTGTTTTTT.

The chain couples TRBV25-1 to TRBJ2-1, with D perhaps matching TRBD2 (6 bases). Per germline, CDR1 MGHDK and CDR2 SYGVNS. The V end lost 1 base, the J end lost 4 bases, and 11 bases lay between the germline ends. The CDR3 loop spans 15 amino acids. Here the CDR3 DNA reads TGTGCCAGCAGTGAATGGCAGGGAGGTTACAATGAGCAGTTCTTC. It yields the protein CASSEWQGGYNEQFF.

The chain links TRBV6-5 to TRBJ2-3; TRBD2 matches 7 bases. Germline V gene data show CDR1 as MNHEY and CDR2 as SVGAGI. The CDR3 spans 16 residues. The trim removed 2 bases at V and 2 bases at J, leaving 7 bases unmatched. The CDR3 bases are TGTGCCAGCAGTTACCTCTCTAGCGGATTCACAGATACGCAGTATTTT. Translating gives CASSYLSSGFTDTQYF.

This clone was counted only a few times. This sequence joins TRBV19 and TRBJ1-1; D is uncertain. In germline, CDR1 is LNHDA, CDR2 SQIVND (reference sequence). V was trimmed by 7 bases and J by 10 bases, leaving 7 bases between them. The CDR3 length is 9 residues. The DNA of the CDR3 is TGTGCCAGTACGGCGTCAGCTTTCTTT. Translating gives CASTASAFF.

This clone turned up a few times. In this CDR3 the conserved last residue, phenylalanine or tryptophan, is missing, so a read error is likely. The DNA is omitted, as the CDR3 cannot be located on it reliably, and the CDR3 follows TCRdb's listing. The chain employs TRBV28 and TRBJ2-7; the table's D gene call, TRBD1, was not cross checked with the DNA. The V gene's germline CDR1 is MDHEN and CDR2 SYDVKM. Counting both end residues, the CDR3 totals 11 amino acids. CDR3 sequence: CASSTGTGHSL.

CDR3 coding DNA: TGTGCCAGCAGCAAAGGGGGAGGTTCAGGCTACGAGCAGTACTTC. This codes for CASSKGGGSGYEQYF. The J gene is TRBJ2-7, the V gene TRBV21-1; TRBD2 is the table's D call, not checked against the DNA. TRBV21-1 is a pseudogene locus. The CDR3 covers 15 residues.

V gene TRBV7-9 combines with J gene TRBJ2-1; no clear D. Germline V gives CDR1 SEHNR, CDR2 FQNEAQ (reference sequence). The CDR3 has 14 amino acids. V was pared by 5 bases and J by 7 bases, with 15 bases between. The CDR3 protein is CASSEELGSNEQFF. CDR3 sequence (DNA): TGTGCCAGCAGCGAGGAACTGGGTTCAAATGAGCAGTTCTTC.